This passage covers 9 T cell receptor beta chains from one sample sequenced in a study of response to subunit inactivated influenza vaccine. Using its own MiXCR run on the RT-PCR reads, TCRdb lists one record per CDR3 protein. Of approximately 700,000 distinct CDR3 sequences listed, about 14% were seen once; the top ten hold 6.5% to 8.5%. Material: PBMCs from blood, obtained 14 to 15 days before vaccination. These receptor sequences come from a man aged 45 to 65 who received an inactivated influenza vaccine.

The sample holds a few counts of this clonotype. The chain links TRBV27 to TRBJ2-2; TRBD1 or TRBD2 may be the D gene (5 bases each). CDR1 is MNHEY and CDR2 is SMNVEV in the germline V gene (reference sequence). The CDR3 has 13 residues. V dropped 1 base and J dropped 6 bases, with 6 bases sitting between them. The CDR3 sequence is CASSLWGSGELFF. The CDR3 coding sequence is TGTGCCAGCAGTTTATGGGGGTCCGGGGAGCTGTTTTTT.

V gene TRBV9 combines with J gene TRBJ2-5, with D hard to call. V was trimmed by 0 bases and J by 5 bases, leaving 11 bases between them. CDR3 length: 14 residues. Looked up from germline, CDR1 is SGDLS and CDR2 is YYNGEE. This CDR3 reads CASSVAAARETQYF. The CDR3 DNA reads TGTGCCAGCAGCGTAGCGGCCGCGAGGGAGACCCAGTACTTC. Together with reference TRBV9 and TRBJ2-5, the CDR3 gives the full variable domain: DSGVTQTPKHLITATGQRVTLRCSPRSGDLSVYWYQQSLDQGLQFLIQYYNGEERAKGNILERFSAQQFPDLHSELNLSSLELGDSALYFCASSVAAARETQYFGPGTRLLVL.

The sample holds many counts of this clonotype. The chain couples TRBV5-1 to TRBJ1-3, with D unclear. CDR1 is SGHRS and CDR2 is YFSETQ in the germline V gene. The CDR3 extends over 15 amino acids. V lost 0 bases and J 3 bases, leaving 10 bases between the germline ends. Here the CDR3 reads CASSLAAGFGNTIYF. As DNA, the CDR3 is TGCGCCAGCAGCTTGGCCGCAGGTTTTGGAAACACCATATATTTT.

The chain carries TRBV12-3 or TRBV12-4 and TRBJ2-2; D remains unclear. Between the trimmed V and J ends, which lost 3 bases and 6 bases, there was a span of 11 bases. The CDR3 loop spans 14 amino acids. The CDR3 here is CASSLALSAGELFF. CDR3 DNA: TGTGCCAGCAGTTTGGCCCTATCAGCCGGGGAGCTGTTTTTT.

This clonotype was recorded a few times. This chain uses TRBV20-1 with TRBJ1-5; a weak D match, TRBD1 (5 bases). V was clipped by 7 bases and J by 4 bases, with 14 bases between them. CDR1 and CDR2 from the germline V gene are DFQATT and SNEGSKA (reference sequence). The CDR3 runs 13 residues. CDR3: CSVSGEGNQPQHF. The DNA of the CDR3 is TGCAGTGTTTCGGGGGAAGGGAATCAGCCCCAGCATTTT.

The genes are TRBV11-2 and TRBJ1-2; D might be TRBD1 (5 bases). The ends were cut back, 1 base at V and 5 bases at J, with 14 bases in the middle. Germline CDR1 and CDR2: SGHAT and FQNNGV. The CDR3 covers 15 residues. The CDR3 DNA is TGTGCCAGCAGCTTAGTTGTTGCAGGGTGGTATGGCTACACCTTC. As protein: CASSLVVAGWYGYTF.

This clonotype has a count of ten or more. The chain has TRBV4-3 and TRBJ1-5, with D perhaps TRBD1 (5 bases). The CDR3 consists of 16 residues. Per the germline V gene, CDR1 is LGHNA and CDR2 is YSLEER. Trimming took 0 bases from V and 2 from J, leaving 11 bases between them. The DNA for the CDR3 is TGCGCCAGCAGCCAAGATATAAGCAGGGGCAATCAGCCCCAGCATTTT. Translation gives CASSQDISRGNQPQHF.

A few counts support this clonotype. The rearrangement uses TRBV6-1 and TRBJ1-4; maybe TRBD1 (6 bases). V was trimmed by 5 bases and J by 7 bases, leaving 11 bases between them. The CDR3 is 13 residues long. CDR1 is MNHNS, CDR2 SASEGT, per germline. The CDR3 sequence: CASSTGTIEKLFF. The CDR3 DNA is TGTGCCAGCAGTACCGGGACAATTGAAAAACTGTTTTTT.

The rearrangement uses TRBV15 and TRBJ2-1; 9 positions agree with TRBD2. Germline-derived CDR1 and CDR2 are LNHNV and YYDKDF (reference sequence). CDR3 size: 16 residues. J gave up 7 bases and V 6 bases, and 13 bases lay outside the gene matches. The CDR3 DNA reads TGTGCCACCAGACTTGGGGGCGGGGGGGCCGGGAATGAGCAGTTCTTC. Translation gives CATRLGGGGAGNEQFF.